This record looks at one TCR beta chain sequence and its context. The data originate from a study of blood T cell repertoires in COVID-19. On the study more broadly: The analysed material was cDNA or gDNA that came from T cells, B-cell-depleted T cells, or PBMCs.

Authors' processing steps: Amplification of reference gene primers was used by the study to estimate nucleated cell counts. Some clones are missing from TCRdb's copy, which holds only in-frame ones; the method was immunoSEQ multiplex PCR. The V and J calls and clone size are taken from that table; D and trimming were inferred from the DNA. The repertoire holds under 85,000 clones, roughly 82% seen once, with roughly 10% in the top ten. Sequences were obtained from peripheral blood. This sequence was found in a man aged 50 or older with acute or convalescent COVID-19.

The CDR3 region has the DNA TGTGCCAGCAGTCTACAGGGTCTATTACTAAGCTCCTATAATTCACCCCTCCACTTT. Translating it yields CASSLQGLLLSSYNSPLHF. The V and J genes are TRBV28 and TRBJ1-6, with D possibly TRBD1 on 6 matching bases. Germline V CDR1 and CDR2: MDHEN, SYDVKM. The V end was cut by 5 bases, the J end by 0 bases, with 20 bases between. The CDR3 spans 19 residues.